These T cell receptor beta chains were read from a single sample in a study of CD8 T cells in Susac syndrome. TCRdb re-called the immunoSEQ multiplex PCR reads through MiXCR, storing one row per CDR3 protein. This table holds some 300,000 distinct CDR3 sequences, 70% to 90% found once. Sequencing input: CD8+ T cells from PBMCs. The receptors here all came from a human donor with multiple sclerosis. CDR3s include the opening cysteine and the closing phenylalanine or tryptophan. The D gene is left open where the match is weak.

j_gene: TRBJ2-7; v_gene: TRBV6-2/TRBV6-3; d_gene: TRBD1; CDR3aa: CASRTGFGYEQYF
j_gene: TRBJ1-1; v_gene: TRBV2; d_gene: .; CDR3aa: CASSVGTLSTEAFF
j_gene: TRBJ2-1; v_gene: TRBV7-8; d_gene: TRBD2; CDR3aa: CASSLVASGTPYNEQFF
j_gene: TRBJ2-1; v_gene: TRBV30; d_gene: TRBD1; CDR3aa: CAWSVPRRDSPWNEQFF
j_gene: TRBJ2-7; v_gene: TRBV7-8; d_gene: TRBD1; CDR3aa: CASSLGAGTGSSYEQYF
j_gene: TRBJ2-7; v_gene: TRBV19; d_gene: .; CDR3aa: CASSTGGTYEQYF
j_gene: TRBJ2-1; v_gene: TRBV4-3; d_gene: TRBD2; CDR3aa: CASSQDWTSGMPDSSYNEQFF
j_gene: TRBJ1-3; v_gene: TRBV7-2; d_gene: .; CDR3aa: CASSPVQGNTIYF
j_gene: TRBJ2-1; v_gene: TRBV4-3; d_gene: .; CDR3aa: CASSQGSGNNKQFF
j_gene: TRBJ2-3; v_gene: TRBV7-2; d_gene: .; CDR3aa: CASSLADSTDTQYF
j_gene: TRBJ1-1; v_gene: TRBV11-2; d_gene: .; CDR3aa: CASSPRYGLRTEAFF
j_gene: TRBJ1-1; v_gene: TRBV7-9; d_gene: .; CDR3aa: CASRGTNTEAFF
j_gene: TRBJ2-7; v_gene: TRBV19; d_gene: .; CDR3aa: CASNQGLRSYEQYF
j_gene: TRBJ2-1; v_gene: TRBV30; d_gene: .; CDR3aa: CAWSDPPDEQFF
j_gene: TRBJ2-1; v_gene: TRBV5-6; d_gene: .; CDR3aa: CASSLAPSLHNEQFF
j_gene: TRBJ1-1; v_gene: TRBV20-1; d_gene: .; CDR3aa: CSARDWGGGTEAFF
j_gene: TRBJ1-4; v_gene: TRBV14; d_gene: .; CDR3aa: CASSLTDGATNEKLFF
j_gene: TRBJ2-3; v_gene: TRBV28; d_gene: .; CDR3aa: CAGSLPGSTDTQYF
j_gene: TRBJ2-2; v_gene: TRBV12-3/TRBV12-4; d_gene: .; CDR3aa: CASGGAERESGGELFF
j_gene: TRBJ1-2; v_gene: TRBV12-3/TRBV12-4; d_gene: .; CDR3aa: CASSLDQGTNYGYTF
j_gene: TRBJ2-1; v_gene: TRBV20-1; d_gene: TRBD2; CDR3aa: CSARDSGVLRSGRWINNEQFF
j_gene: TRBJ2-1; v_gene: TRBV4-1; d_gene: TRBD1; CDR3aa: CASSRKWDMAGGIGNEQFF
j_gene: TRBJ2-1; v_gene: TRBV27; d_gene: .; CDR3aa: CASTDMRGEQFF
j_gene: TRBJ2-2; v_gene: TRBV12-3/TRBV12-4; d_gene: .; CDR3aa: CASSTWPNRGELFF
j_gene: TRBJ2-1; v_gene: TRBV12-3/TRBV12-4; d_gene: TRBD2; CDR3aa: CASSETSGAYNEQFF
j_gene: TRBJ2-5; v_gene: TRBV19; d_gene: .; CDR3aa: CASSIDLEETQYF
j_gene: TRBJ2-7; v_gene: TRBV6-2/TRBV6-3; d_gene: .; CDR3aa: CASRSNFDEQYF
j_gene: TRBJ2-5; v_gene: TRBV29-1; d_gene: TRBD2; CDR3aa: CSVEVQRGYQETQYF
j_gene: TRBJ2-1; v_gene: TRBV5-8; d_gene: TRBD2; CDR3aa: CASSPGLAGFISYNEQFF
j_gene: TRBJ1-4; v_gene: TRBV4-1; d_gene: .; CDR3aa: CASSQDPWSATNEKLFF
j_gene: TRBJ2-7; v_gene: TRBV4-3; d_gene: .; CDR3aa: CASRGLGGEQYF
j_gene: TRBJ1-1; v_gene: TRBV11-2; d_gene: .; CDR3aa: CAGRRAGTTEAFF
j_gene: TRBJ2-7; v_gene: TRBV15; d_gene: .; CDR3aa: CATSITSVEQYF
j_gene: TRBJ1-2; v_gene: TRBV27; d_gene: TRBD1; CDR3aa: CASSFLGQGAGGYTF
j_gene: TRBJ2-5; v_gene: TRBV7-2; d_gene: TRBD2; CDR3aa: CASSSGTSEETQYF
j_gene: TRBJ2-5; v_gene: TRBV15; d_gene: TRBD1; CDR3aa: CATSRGQGEGETQYF
j_gene: TRBJ1-1; v_gene: TRBV7-9; d_gene: TRBD1; CDR3aa: CASSRTGGNMNTEAFF
j_gene: TRBJ2-1; v_gene: TRBV9; d_gene: TRBD2; CDR3aa: CASSVLPIAGGINEQFF
j_gene: TRBJ2-3; v_gene: TRBV30; d_gene: .; CDR3aa: CAWSRAGADTQYF
j_gene: TRBJ2-3; v_gene: TRBV7-4; d_gene: TRBD2; CDR3aa: CASSAPTSGRSKPCLEYF
j_gene: TRBJ2-1; v_gene: TRBV7-2; d_gene: TRBD2; CDR3aa: CASSPREGGEQFF
j_gene: TRBJ1-1; v_gene: TRBV28; d_gene: TRBD1; CDR3aa: CASSPRQGFVSNTEAFF
j_gene: TRBJ2-2; v_gene: TRBV10-3; d_gene: TRBD2; CDR3aa: CAILTGGNTGELFF
j_gene: TRBJ2-2; v_gene: TRBV3-1; d_gene: .; CDR3aa: CASGILDRLGTGELFF
j_gene: TRBJ2-3; v_gene: TRBV28; d_gene: TRBD2; CDR3aa: CASFLWTSTLGTQYF
j_gene: TRBJ2-7; v_gene: TRBV5-6; d_gene: .; CDR3aa: CASSFSQDSPTYEQYF
j_gene: TRBJ2-1; v_gene: TRBV4-3; d_gene: TRBD1; CDR3aa: CASSQQSPGQGAINEQFF
j_gene: TRBJ2-7; v_gene: TRBV7-8; d_gene: TRBD1; CDR3aa: CASSSTGTGSYEQYF
j_gene: TRBJ2-2; v_gene: TRBV6-5; d_gene: .; CDR3aa: CASSLKSGQPNTGELFF
j_gene: TRBJ2-5; v_gene: TRBV6-5; d_gene: TRBD2; CDR3aa: CASSYSRLAETETQYF
j_gene: TRBJ2-3; v_gene: TRBV19; d_gene: .; CDR3aa: CASSIWDLDTQYF
j_gene: TRBJ2-7; v_gene: TRBV20-1; d_gene: .; CDR3aa: CSAPTTGLEQYF
j_gene: TRBJ2-1; v_gene: TRBV19; d_gene: .; CDR3aa: CASSNSGLNEQFF
j_gene: TRBJ1-5; v_gene: TRBV21-1; d_gene: .; CDR3aa: CASSKVAPPQHF
j_gene: TRBJ2-5; v_gene: TRBV28; d_gene: .; CDR3aa: CASSPQWGPSQETQYF